Listed here are 19 T cell receptor beta chains from one sample, sequenced in a study of shared clonotypes between healthy human individuals. TCRdb keeps only in-frame clones here, not all; method: immunoSEQ multiplex PCR. The sample yields more than 2 million clones, just under 95% seen once. Naivety among CD8 cells was defined by CD45RO negativity and positive CCR7 selection, thereby excluding terminally differentiated effector memory CD45RA+ cells. Material for sequencing was naive CD8+ T cells from PBMCs. The receptors come from a man between 18 and 29 years old in good health. Some clones in this sample may be carry-over from other donors' samples.

Details on this clone: Different DNA sequences within this sample yield the same CDR3. In DNA, the CDR3 is TGTGCCAGCAGCCCCGGACAGGGCAGCACAGATACGCAGTATTTT. Its translation: CASSPGQGSTDTQYF. The chain links TRBV7-3 to TRBJ2-3; 8 positions match TRBD1. Losses at the gene ends were 5 bases for V and 0 bases for J; bases not matched to a gene: 4. This CDR3 is built from 15 residues. CDR1 SGHTA and CDR2 FQGTGA come from the germline V gene.

The chain recombines TRBV7-8 with TRBJ2-1, with 9 positions matching TRBD2. The germline V gene has CDR1 SGHVS and CDR2 FQNEAQ. The CDR3 spans 16 residues. V dropped 5 bases and J dropped 4; count of bases not matched to a gene: 9. The CDR3 spells CASSTLLAGTYNEQFF. DNA for the CDR3: TGTGCCAGCAGCACGCTCCTAGCGGGAACTTACAATGAGCAGTTCTTC.

Worth noting for this clone: Other DNA sequences in the same sample also yield this CDR3. The chain has TRBV9 and TRBJ2-7; 10 bases are a match to TRBD1. The CDR3 is 14 residues long. V shed 2 bases, J shed 2 bases, and the junction held 1 base outside the gene matches. Germline V lookup: CDR1 SGDLS, CDR2 YYNGEE. The CDR3 DNA reads as TGTGCCAGCAGCGTGACAGGGGGCACCTACGAGCAGTACTTC. As protein: CASSVTGGTYEQYF.

This clone was picked up a small number of times. The chain combines TRBV2 with TRBJ1-5; unclear D gene. Germline loops: CDR1 SNHLY, CDR2 FYNNEI. The CDR3 is made up of 15 amino acids. Trimming shortened V by 3 bases and J by 4 bases, and 13 bases separated the two germline ends. CDR3 in amino acids: CASSDGQEMNQPQHF. Here the CDR3 DNA reads TGTGCCAGCAGTGACGGTCAAGAAATGAATCAGCCCCAGCATTTT.

This clone was counted once. The chain recombines TRBV12-5 with TRBJ2-5; perhaps TRBD2 as D (5 bases). From germline, CDR1 is LGHNT and CDR2 FRNRAP. The CDR3 has 14 residues. Trimming took off 7 bases at V and 4 bases at J, with 16 bases between the two ends. CDR3 sequence (DNA): TGTGCTAGTGTTTCCGGAGGTGCTGGAGAGACCCAGTACTTC. Protein: CASVSGGAGETQYF.

This sequence joins TRBV19 and TRBJ1-4; D may be TRBD1 (6 bases). The V end lost 7 bases, the J end lost 3 bases, and 15 bases lay between the germline ends. Germline V gene lookup returns CDR1 LNHDA and CDR2 SQIVND (reference sequence). The CDR3 is 15 residues long. The CDR3 sequence: CASTTDRWANEKLFF. CDR3 sequence (DNA): TGTGCCAGTACCACCGACAGGTGGGCTAATGAAAAACTGTTTTTT.

The V gene is TRBV7-9, the J gene TRBJ1-2, with D perhaps matching TRBD1 (6 bases). V lost 5 bases to trimming and J lost 7 bases, with 14 bases between them. Looked up from germline, CDR1 is SEHNR and CDR2 is FQNEAQ (reference sequence). CDR3 size: 13 residues. CDR3 sequence: CASSPPGALGYTF. The CDR3 DNA sequence: TGTGCCAGCAGCCCCCCAGGGGCGCTTGGCTACACCTTC.

The V call is TRBV7-8, the J call TRBJ2-1, with unresolved D. The germline gives CDR1 SGHVS, CDR2 FQNEAQ. V lost 11 bases and J 0 bases, leaving 8 bases between the germline ends. CDR3 length: 12 amino acids. The CDR3 loop is CAALSSYNEQFF. Written as DNA, the CDR3 is TGTGCCGCCTTGAGCTCCTACAATGAGCAGTTCTTC. Combining the CDR3 with reference TRBV7-8 and TRBJ2-1 gives the whole variable domain GAGVSQSPRYKVAKRGQDVALRCDPISGHVSLFWYQQALGQGPEFLTYFQNEAQLDKSGLPSDRFFAERPEGSVSTLKIQRTQQEDSAVYLCAALSSYNEQFFGPGTRLTVL.

With regard to this clone: Within the sample, other DNA sequences also encode this same CDR3. The chain's CDR3 is CASSQAGTGYGYTF. Written as DNA, the CDR3 is TGCGCCAGCAGCCAGGCCGGGACAGGGTATGGCTACACCTTC. The chain carries TRBV4-1 and TRBJ1-2; 9 positions match TRBD1. This CDR3 has 14 amino acids. Germline loops: CDR1 MGHRA, CDR2 YSYEKL. J was trimmed by 5 bases and V by 3 bases; bases with no gene match: 4.

The V gene is TRBV5-1, the J gene TRBJ1-4; maybe TRBD1 (5 bases). The V end lost 4 bases, the J end lost 13 bases, and 14 bases lay between the germline ends. Germline assignment: CDR1 SGHRS and CDR2 YFSETQ. The CDR3 is 12 amino acids. The CDR3 DNA is TGCGCCAGCAGCGGAGAGACAGCGGGACTGTTTTTT. This translates into CASSGETAGLFF.

The chain recombines TRBV4-3 with TRBJ2-7, with D unclear. The CDR3 loop spans 14 amino acids. Looked up from germline, CDR1 is LGHNA and CDR2 is YSLEER. Trimming left V 0 bases short and J 1 base short, with 7 bases between. CDR3 amino acids: CASSQDHGSYEQYF. Here the CDR3 DNA reads TGCGCCAGCAGCCAAGATCACGGGTCCTACGAGCAGTACTTC.

V is TRBV29-1 and J is TRBJ1-5, with TRBD1 as a possible D gene (6 bases). The V gene lost 6 bases and the J gene lost 2 bases, with 14 bases spanning the gap. The CDR3 runs to 14 residues. Germline CDR1 is SQVTM and CDR2 is ANQGSEA. The chain's CDR3 is CSVIQGTGNQPQHF. The CDR3 nucleotides are TGCAGCGTCATACAGGGAACCGGCAATCAGCCCCAGCATTTT.

J is TRBJ2-2 and V is TRBV27; the D call may be TRBD1 or TRBD2 (5 bases each). The CDR3 has 15 residues. The V gene's germline CDR1 is MNHEY and CDR2 SMNVEV (reference sequence). The germline V and J ends were trimmed by 5 bases and 5 bases, with 15 bases remaining between them. Here the CDR3 reads CASSLGADTTGELFF. The DNA of the CDR3 is TGTGCCAGCAGTCTCGGGGCGGACACAACCGGGGAGCTGTTTTTT.

This clone was observed a few times. This chain connects TRBV11-3 to TRBJ1-1; D is uncertain. Trimming left V 1 base short and J 4 bases short, with 7 bases between. There are 13 residues in the CDR3. Germline-derived CDR1 and CDR2 are SGHNT and YENEEA. The CDR3: CASSLGRSTEAFF. CDR3 DNA sequence: TGTGCCAGCAGCTTAGGTCGTTCCACTGAAGCTTTCTTT.

The chain joins TRBV5-1 to TRBJ2-7; D perhaps matches TRBD1 (5 bases). Germline CDR1 reads SGHRS; CDR2 reads YFSETQ. CDR3 size: 15 residues. V was shortened by 4 bases and J by 0 bases, with 14 bases between the two germline ends. This chain's CDR3 is CASSSGALTSYEQYF. In DNA form, the CDR3 reads TGCGCCAGCAGCAGTGGGGCCCTCACCTCCTACGAGCAGTACTTC. Using reference TRBV5-1 and TRBJ2-7 for the parts outside the CDR3, the full variable domain is KAGVTQTPRYLIKTRGQQVTLSCSPISGHRSVSWYQQTPGQGLQFLFEYFSETQRNKGNFPGRFSGRQFSNSRSEMNVSTLELGDSALYLCASSSGALTSYEQYFGPGTRLTVT.

This clone is a singleton in its sample. The V gene is TRBV7-9, the J gene TRBJ2-3, with D possibly TRBD2 on 6 matching bases. CDR3 length equals 18 residues. V was clipped by 5 bases and J by 2 bases, with 23 bases between them. Germline assignment: CDR1 SEHNR and CDR2 FQNEAQ (reference sequence). CDR3 loop: CASSPPRGMTLNTDTQYF. CDR3 in DNA: TGTGCCAGCAGCCCCCCCCGGGGGATGACCCTAAACACAGATACGCAGTATTTT.

With respect to this clone: Other DNA sequences in this sample translate to the same CDR3. The chain combines TRBV7-9 with TRBJ2-5; D remains ambiguous. Germline values: CDR1 SEHNR, CDR2 FQNEAQ (reference sequence). V was clipped by 5 bases and J by 3 bases, with 7 bases between them. The CDR3 runs to 12 residues. The CDR3 DNA reads as TGTGCCAGCAGCGGTGAGGAAGAGACCCAGTACTTC. This gives the protein CASSGEEETQYF.

The rearrangement joins TRBV7-9 to TRBJ2-7; 12 bases agree with TRBD2. CDR1 is SEHNR, CDR2 FQNEAQ, per germline (reference sequence). V lost 6 bases to trimming and J lost 3 bases; unmatched junction nucleotides: 9. The CDR3 has 16 amino acids. The CDR3 coding sequence is TGTGCCAGCAGTTCACCCGGGACTAGCGGGCTCTACGAGCAGTACTTC. Translated: CASSSPGTSGLYEQYF. Filled out from reference TRBV7-9 and TRBJ2-7, the complete variable domain reads DTGVSQNPRHKITKRGQNVTFRCDPISEHNRLYWYRQTLGQGPEFLTYFQNEAQLEKSRLLSDRFSAERPKGSFSTLEIQRTEQGDSAMYLCASSSPGTSGLYEQYFGPGTRLTVT.

The chain has TRBV9 and TRBJ2-1; D might be TRBD1 or TRBD2, each matching 5 bases. V lost 4 bases and J lost 2, with 16 bases in between. This CDR3 region has 16 residues. Germline CDR1 reads SGDLS; CDR2 reads YYNGEE. CDR3 coding DNA: TGTGCCAGCAGCCCCCTTAGGGGAGCCACCTACAATGAGCAGTTCTTC. Translated, it gives CASSPLRGATYNEQFF.